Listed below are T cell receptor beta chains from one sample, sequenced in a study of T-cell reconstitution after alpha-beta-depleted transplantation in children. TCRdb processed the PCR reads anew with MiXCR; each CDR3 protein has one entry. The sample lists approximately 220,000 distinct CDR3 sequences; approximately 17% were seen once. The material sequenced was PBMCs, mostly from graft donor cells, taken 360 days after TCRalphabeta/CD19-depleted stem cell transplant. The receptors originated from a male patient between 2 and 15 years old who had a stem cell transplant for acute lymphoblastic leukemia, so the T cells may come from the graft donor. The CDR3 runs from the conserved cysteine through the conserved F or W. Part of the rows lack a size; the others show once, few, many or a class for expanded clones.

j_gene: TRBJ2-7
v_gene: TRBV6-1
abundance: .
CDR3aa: CASRAMDVTNYEQYF

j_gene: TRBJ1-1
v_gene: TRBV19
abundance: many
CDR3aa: CASSLREFTEAFF

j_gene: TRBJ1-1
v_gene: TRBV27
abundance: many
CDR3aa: CASSSPKATLRTEAFF

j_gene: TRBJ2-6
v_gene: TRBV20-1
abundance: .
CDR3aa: CSASSGANVLTF

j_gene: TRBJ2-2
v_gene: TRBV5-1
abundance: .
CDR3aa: CASSPDRGLNTGELFF

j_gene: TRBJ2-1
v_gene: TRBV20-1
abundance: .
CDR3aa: CSARDVLAGGSYNEQFF

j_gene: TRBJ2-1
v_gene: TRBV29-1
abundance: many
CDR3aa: CSVAWGGSYNEQFF

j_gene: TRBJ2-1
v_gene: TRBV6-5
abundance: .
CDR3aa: CASSMRGVQGNNEQFF

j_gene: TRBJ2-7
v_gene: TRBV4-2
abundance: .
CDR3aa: CASSDTGSMTYEQYF

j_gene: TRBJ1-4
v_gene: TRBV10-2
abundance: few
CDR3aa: CASREQGNEKLFF

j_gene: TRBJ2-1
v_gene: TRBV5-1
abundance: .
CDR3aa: CASSLLAGQHYNEQFF

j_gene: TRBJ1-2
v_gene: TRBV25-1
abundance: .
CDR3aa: CASSEFGARDYGYTF

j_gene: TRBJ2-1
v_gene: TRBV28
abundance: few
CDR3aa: CASSSDRASLYEQFF

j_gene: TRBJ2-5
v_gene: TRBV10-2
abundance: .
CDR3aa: CASSDRGVQETQYF

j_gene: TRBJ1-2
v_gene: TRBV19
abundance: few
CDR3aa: CAGSRGDYGYTF

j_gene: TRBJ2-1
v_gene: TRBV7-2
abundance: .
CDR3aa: CASSLSDRHPSNNEQFF

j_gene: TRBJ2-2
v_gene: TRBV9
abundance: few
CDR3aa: CASSVDIPRNTGELFF

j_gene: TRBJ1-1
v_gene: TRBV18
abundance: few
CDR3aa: CASSPPLQGGTVDTEAFF

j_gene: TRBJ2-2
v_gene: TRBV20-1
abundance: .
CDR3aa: CSAPRAGANTGELFF

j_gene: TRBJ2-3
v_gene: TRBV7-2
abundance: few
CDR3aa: CASELAGTDTQYF

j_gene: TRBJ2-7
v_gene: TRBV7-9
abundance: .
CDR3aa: CASSFPQGLTTSYEQYF

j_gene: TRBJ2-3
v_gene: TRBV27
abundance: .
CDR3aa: CASTLGTGGTDTQYF

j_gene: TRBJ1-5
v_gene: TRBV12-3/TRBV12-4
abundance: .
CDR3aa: CASSPLGSGQPQHF

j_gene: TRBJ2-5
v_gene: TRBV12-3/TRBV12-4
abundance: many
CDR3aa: CASSREETQYF

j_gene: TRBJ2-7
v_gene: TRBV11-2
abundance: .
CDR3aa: CASSLAGQDPYEQYF

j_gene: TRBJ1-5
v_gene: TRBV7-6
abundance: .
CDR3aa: CASSGQEFNQPQHF

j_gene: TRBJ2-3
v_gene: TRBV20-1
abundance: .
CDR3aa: CSARVPASGDTQYF

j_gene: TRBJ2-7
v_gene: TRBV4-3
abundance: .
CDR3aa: CASSQATGDSEQYF

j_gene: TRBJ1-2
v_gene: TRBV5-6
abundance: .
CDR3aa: CASSLPHTNSPFVALGYTF

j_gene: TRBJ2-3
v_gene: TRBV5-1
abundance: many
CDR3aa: CASSLSQRADTQYF

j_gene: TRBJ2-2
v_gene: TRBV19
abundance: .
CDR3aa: CASRIGTSESTGELFF

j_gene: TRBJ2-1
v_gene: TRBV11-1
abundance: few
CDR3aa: CASSLYPGLAGSSYNEQFF

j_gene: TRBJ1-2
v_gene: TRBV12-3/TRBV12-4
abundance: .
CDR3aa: CASSPGQASYGYTF

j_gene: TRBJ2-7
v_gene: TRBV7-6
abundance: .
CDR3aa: CASSLVDRGPYAYEQYF

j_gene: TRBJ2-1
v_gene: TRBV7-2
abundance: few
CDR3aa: CASSLAAVVPYEQFF

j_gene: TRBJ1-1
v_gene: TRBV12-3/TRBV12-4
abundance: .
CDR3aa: CASSRQEDTEAFF

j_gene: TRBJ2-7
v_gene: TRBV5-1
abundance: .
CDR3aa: CASSLAWDNLYEQYF

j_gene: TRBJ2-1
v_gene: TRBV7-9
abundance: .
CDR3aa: CASRWDRYNEQFF

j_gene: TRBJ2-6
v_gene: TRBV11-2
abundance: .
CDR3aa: CASRGLRTSGANVLTF

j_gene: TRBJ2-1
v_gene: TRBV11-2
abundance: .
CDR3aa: CASSTGTGPLPSYNEQFF

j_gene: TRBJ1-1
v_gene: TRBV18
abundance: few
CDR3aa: CASSPLGRGVTEAFF

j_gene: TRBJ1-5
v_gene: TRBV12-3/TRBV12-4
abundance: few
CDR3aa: CASSVSGPTLGRQPQHF

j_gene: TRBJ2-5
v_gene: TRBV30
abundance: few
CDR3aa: CAWSLWENQETQYF

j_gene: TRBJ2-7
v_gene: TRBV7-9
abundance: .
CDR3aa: CASSFGGTSGSEQYF

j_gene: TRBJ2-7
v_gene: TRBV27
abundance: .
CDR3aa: CASSPSRPPYEQYF

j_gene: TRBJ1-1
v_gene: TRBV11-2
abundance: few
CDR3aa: CASSLIWSTTRDRASDTEAFF

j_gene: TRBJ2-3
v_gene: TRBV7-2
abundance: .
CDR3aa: CASSLSTFGVTDTQYF

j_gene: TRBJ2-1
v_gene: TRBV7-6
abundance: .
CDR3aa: CASSPDSISYNEQFF

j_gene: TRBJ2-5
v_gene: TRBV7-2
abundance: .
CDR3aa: CASSFPRQETQYF

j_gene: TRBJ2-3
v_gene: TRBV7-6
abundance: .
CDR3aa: CASGRLASSTDTQYF